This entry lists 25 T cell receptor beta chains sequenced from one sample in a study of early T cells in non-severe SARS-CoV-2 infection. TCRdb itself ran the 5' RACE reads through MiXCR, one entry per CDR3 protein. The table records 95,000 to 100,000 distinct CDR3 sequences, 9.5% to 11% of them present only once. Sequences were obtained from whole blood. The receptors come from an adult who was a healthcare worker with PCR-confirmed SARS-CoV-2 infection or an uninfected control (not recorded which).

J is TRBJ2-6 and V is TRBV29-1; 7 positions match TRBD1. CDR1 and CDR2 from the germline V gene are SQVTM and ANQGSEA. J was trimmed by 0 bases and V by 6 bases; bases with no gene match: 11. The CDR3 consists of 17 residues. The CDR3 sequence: CSVEIRDRNSGANVLTF. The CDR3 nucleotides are TGCAGCGTCGAGATCCGGGACAGAAACTCTGGGGCCAACGTCCTGACTTTC.

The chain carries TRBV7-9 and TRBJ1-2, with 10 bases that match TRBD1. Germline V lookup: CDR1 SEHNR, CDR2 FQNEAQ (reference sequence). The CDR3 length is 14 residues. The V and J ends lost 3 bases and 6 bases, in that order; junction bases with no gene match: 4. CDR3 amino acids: CASSFGTGVDGYTF. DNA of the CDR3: TGTGCCAGCAGCTTCGGGACAGGGGTTGATGGCTACACCTTC. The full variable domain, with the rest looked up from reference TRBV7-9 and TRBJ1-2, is DTGVSQNPRHKITKRGQNVTFRCDPISEHNRLYWYRQTLGQGPEFLTYFQNEAQLEKSRLLSDRFSAERPKGSFSTLEIQRTEQGDSAMYLCASSFGTGVDGYTFGSGTRLTVV.

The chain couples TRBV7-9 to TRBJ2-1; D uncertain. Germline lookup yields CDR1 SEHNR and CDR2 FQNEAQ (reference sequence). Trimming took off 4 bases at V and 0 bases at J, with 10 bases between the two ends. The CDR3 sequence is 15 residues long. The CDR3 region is CASSSQQHSYNEQFF. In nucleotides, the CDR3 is TGTGCCAGCAGCTCCCAGCAGCACTCCTACAATGAGCAGTTCTTC.

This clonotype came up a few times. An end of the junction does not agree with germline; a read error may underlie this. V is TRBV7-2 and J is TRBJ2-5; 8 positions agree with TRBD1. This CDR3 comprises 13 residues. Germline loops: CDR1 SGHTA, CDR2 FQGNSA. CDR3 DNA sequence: TGTGCCAGCAGCCCCGGGACAGGTCGTCACAGGGCTTTC. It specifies CASSPGTGRHRAF.

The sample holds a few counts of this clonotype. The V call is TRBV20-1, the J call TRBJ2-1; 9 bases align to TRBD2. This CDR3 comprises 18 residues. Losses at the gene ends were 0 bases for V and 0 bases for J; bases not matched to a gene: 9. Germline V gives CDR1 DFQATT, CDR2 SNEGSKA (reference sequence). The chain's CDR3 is CSARDRASGTSSYNEQFF. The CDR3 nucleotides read TGCAGTGCTAGAGATCGGGCTAGCGGGACAAGCTCCTACAATGAGCAGTTCTTC.

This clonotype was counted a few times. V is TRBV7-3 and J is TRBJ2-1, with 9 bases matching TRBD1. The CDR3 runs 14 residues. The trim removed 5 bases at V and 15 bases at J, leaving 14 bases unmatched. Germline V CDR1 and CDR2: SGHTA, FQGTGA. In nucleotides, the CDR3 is TGTGCCAGCAGCGCCGTGGGACAGGGTTTCCCGCGGTTCTTC. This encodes CASSAVGQGFPRFF.

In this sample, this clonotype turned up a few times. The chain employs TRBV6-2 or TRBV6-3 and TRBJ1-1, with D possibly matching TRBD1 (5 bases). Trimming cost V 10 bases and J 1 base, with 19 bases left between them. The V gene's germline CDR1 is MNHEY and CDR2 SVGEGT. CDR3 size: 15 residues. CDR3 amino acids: CATKERDGGNTEAFF. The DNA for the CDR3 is TGTGCCACCAAAGAGAGGGACGGAGGGAACACTGAAGCTTTCTTT.

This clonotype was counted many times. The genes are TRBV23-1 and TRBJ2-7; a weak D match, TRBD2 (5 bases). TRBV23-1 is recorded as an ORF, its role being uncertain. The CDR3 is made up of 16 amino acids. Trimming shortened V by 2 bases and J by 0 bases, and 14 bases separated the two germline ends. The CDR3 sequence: CASSQVERNPSYEQYF. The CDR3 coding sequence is TGCGCCAGCAGTCAAGTTGAGCGGAACCCCTCCTACGAGCAGTACTTC.

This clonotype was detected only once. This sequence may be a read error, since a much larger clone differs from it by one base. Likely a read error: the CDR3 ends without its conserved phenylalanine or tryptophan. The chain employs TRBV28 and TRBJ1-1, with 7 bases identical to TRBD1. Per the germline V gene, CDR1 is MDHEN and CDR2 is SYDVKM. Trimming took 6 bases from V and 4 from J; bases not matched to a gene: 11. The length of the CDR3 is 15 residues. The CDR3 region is CASRSRTGRGTEAFL. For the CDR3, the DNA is TGTGCCAGCAGATCCCGGACAGGACGAGGCACTGAAGCTTTCCTT.

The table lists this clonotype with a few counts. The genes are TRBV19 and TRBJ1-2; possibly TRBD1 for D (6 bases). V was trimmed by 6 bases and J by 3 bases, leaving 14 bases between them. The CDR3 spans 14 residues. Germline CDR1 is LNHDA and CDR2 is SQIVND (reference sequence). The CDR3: CASRARTDDYGYTF. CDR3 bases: TGTGCCAGTAGGGCGCGGACAGACGACTATGGCTACACCTTC. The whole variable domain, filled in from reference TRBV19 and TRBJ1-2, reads DGGITQSPKYLFRKEGQNVTLSCEQNLNHDAMYWYRQDPGQGLRLIYYSQIVNDFQKGDIAEGYSVSREKKESFPLTVTSAQKNPTAFYLCASRARTDDYGYTFGSGTRLTVV.

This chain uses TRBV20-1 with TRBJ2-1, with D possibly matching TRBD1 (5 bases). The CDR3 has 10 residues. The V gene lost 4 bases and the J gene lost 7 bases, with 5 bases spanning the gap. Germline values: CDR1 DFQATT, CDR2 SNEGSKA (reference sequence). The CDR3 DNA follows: TGCAGTGCTAAGGGGAATGAGCAGTTCTTC. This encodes CSAKGNEQFF.

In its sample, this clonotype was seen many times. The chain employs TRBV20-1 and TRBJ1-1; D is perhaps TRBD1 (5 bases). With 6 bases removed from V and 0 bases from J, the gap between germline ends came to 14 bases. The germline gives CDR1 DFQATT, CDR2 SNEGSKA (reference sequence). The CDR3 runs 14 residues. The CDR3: CSARGPGLNTEAFF. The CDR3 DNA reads TGCAGTGCAAGGGGCCCAGGCTTGAACACTGAAGCTTTCTTT.

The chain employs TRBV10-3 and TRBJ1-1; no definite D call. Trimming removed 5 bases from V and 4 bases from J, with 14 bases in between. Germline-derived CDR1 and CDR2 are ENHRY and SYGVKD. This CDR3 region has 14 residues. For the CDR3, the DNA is TGTGCCATCAGTCAGGCCACTCGGACCACTGAAGCTTTCTTT. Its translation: CAISQATRTTEAFF.

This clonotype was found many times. In nucleotides, the CDR3 is TGCAGTTCCTCTAGCGGGGGGGCCCAAGAGACCCAGTACTTC. It yields the protein CSSSSGGAQETQYF. This rearrangement joins TRBV20-1 to TRBJ2-5; TRBD2 matches at 12 bases. V was pared by 8 bases and J by 1 base, with 5 bases of the junction left unmatched. The CDR3 consists of 14 residues. Germline CDR1 reads DFQATT; CDR2 reads SNEGSKA (reference sequence).

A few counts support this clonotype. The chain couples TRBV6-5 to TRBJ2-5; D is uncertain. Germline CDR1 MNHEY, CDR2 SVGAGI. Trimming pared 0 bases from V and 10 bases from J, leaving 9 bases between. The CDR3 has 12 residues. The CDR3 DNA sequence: TGTGCCAGCAGTTACTCTCGCTTGGACCAGTACTTC. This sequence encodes CASSYSRLDQYF.

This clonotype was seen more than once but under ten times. CDR3 region: CASSNLLQETQYF. DNA for the CDR3: TGTGCCAGCAGCAACCTCCTCCAAGAGACCCAGTACTTC. V is TRBV7-7 and J is TRBJ2-5; unclear D gene. V shed 5 bases and J shed 1 base, with 8 bases lying between them. This CDR3 is built from 13 residues. Germline V gives CDR1 SSHAT, CDR2 FNYEAQ (reference sequence).

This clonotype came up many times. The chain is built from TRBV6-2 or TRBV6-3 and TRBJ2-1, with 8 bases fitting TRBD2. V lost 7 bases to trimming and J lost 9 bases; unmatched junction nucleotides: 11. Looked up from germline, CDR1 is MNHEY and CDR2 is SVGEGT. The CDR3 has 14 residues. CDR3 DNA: TGTGCCAGCACCCCCGGACTAGCCGGTACTGAGCAGTTCTTC. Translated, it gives CASTPGLAGTEQFF.

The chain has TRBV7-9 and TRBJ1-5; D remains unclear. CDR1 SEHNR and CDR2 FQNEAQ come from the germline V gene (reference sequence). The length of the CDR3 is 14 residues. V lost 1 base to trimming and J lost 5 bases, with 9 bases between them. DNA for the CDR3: TGTGCCAGCAGCTTAGACCTCCTGGATCAGCCCCAGCATTTT. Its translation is CASSLDLLDQPQHF.

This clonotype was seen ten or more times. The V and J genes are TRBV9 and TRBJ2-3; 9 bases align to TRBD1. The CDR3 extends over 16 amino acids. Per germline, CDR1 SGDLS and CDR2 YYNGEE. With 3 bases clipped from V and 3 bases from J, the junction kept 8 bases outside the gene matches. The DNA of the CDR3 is TGTGCCAGCAGCGGAGCGGCGGGGACAGGGACAGATACGCAGTATTTT. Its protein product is CASSGAAGTGTDTQYF. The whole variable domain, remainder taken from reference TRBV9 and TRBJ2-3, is DSGVTQTPKHLITATGQRVTLRCSPRSGDLSVYWYQQSLDQGLQFLIQYYNGEERAKGNILERFSAQQFPDLHSELNLSSLELGDSALYFCASSGAAGTGTDTQYFGPGTRLTVL.

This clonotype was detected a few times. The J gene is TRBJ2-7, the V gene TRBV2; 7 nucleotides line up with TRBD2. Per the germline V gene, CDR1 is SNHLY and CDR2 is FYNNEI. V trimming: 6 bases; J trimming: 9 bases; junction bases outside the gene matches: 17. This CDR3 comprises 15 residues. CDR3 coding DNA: TGTGCCAGCAGCCCCTATGAGGGACTAAATACACGGCAGTACTTC. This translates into CASSPYEGLNTRQYF.

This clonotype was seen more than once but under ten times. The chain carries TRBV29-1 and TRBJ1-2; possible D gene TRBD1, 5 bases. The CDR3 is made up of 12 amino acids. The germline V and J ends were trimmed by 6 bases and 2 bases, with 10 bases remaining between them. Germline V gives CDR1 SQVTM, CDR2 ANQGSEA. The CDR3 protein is CSVDIYNYGYTF. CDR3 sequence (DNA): TGCAGCGTGGACATATACAACTATGGCTACACCTTC.

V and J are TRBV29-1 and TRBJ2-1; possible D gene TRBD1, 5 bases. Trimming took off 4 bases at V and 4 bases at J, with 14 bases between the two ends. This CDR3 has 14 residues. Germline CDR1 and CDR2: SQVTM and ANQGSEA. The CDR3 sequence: CSVGATADYNEQFF. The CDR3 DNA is TGCAGCGTTGGTGCGACAGCAGATTACAATGAGCAGTTCTTC.

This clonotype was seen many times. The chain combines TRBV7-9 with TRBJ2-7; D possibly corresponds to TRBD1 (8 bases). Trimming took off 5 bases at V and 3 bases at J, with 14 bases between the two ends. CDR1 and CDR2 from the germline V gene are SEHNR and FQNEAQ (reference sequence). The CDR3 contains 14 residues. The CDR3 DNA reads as TGTGCCAGCAGCCTACAGGGGGGGATCTACGAGCAGTACTTC. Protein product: CASSLQGGIYEQYF. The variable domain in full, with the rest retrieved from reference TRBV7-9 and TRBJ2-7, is DTGVSQNPRHKITKRGQNVTFRCDPISEHNRLYWYRQTLGQGPEFLTYFQNEAQLEKSRLLSDRFSAERPKGSFSTLEIQRTEQGDSAMYLCASSLQGGIYEQYFGPGTRLTVT.

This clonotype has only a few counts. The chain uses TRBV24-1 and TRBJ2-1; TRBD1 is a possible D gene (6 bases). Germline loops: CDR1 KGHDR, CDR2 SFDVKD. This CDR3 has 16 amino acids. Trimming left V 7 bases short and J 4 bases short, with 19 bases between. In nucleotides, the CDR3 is TGTGCCACCAGCCCAAACCAGGGGTTATCATACAATGAGCAGTTCTTC. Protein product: CATSPNQGLSYNEQFF.

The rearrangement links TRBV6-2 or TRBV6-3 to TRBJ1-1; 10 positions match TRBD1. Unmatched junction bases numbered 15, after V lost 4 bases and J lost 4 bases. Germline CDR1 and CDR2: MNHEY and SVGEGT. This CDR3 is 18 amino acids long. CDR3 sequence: CASSSRSGDRGLGTEAFF. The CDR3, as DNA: TGTGCCAGCAGTTCCCGTTCCGGGGACAGGGGTCTCGGCACTGAAGCTTTCTTT.